A single sample is the source of the 28 T cell receptor beta chains below, sequenced in a study of cytomegalovirus exposure and HLA in healthy donors. The PCR contained 60 Vbeta and 13 Jbeta primers. TCRdb's table, derived via immunoSEQ multiplex PCR, lists solely in-frame clones and lacks some. Of 150,000 to 200,000 clones listed, about four fifths are singletons. The sample comprised PBMCs. These TCRs come from a woman aged 30 to 39 in good health and CMV-seropositive.

This clone was detected a few times. The chain joins TRBV6-5 to TRBJ2-4, with 7 bases that match TRBD1. The V gene end was trimmed by 6 bases and the J gene end by 6 bases; junction bases not matched to a gene: 5. The CDR3 spans 13 residues. CDR1 is MNHEY and CDR2 is SVGAGI in the germline V gene. CDR3 residues: CASRTGQLNIQYF. The CDR3 region has the DNA TGTGCCAGCAGGACGGGACAGTTAAACATTCAGTACTTC.

This chain joins TRBV11-2 and TRBJ1-2, with no clear D. The germline CDR1 and CDR2 sequences are SGHAT and FQNNGV. V was cut by 2 bases and J by 5 bases, with 9 bases left in between. This CDR3 has 13 amino acids. This CDR3 reads CASSLLSVYGYTF. The CDR3 coding sequence is TGTGCCAGCAGCTTATTATCTGTATATGGCTACACCTTC.

The J gene is TRBJ1-1, the V gene TRBV7-2, with 12 bases matching TRBD1. With 6 bases clipped from V and 1 base from J, the junction kept 9 bases outside the gene matches. The CDR3 is 17 amino acids. The germline V gene has CDR1 SGHTA and CDR2 FQGNSA. The CDR3 nucleotides are TGTGCCAGCAGTCCAGGGACAGGGGGCGGCGGGAACACTGAAGCTTTCTTT. Translation gives CASSPGTGGGGNTEAFF.

The gene calls are TRBV6-1 and TRBJ2-1, with TRBD2 matching 9 bases. V lost 7 bases to trimming and J lost 6 bases; unmatched junction nucleotides: 10. The CDR3 is 15 residues long. The germline CDR1 and CDR2 sequences are MNHNS and SASEGT. Here the CDR3 reads CASKFRSGGINEQFF. In DNA form, the CDR3 reads TGTGCCAGCAAGTTTCGGAGCGGGGGGATCAATGAGCAGTTCTTC.

This clone was detected a few times. The chain links TRBV6-5 to TRBJ1-6, with TRBD1 as a possible D gene (5 bases). V lost 0 bases and J lost 6, with 9 bases in between. This CDR3 is 15 amino acids long. CDR1 and CDR2 (germline): MNHEY, SVGAGI. The CDR3 protein is CASSYSGGINSPLHF. As DNA, the CDR3 is TGTGCCAGCAGTTACTCGGGGGGTATTAATTCACCCCTCCACTTT.

This clone has a single count. The genes are TRBV19 and TRBJ1-1, with 7 bases that match TRBD1. CDR3 length equals 14 residues. The V segment lost 8 bases and the J segment 0 bases; nucleotides outside the gene matches: 6. Germline CDR1 LNHDA, CDR2 SQIVND (reference sequence). CDR3 nucleotides: TGTGCCAGTGTGGGGACAGAGATGAACACTGAAGCTTTCTTT. It codes for CASVGTEMNTEAFF.

The rearrangement joins TRBV11-2 to TRBJ1-2; D might be TRBD1 (5 bases). Germline CDR1 and CDR2: SGHAT and FQNNGV. V was clipped by 4 bases and J by 4 bases, with 10 bases between them. The CDR3 has 13 amino acids. The DNA for the CDR3 is TGTGCCAGCAGCTCAGGGTTGGGCTATGGCTACACCTTC. Encoded protein: CASSSGLGYGYTF. Using reference TRBV11-2 and TRBJ1-2 for the parts outside the CDR3, the full variable domain is EAGVAQSPRYKIIEKRQSVAFWCNPISGHATLYWYQQILGQGPKLLIQFQNNGVVDDSQLPKDRFSAERLKGVDSTLKIQPAKLEDSAVYLCASSSGLGYGYTFGSGTRLTVV.

The CDR3 DNA is TGTGTTACAGGGGGGGGCGGCAATGAGCAGTTCTTC. Protein product: CVTGGGGNEQFF. The V gene is TRBV10-3, the J gene TRBJ2-1, with D maybe TRBD1 (8 bases). CDR3 length equals 12 residues. The germline gives CDR1 ENHRY, CDR2 SYGVKD.

CDR3 coding DNA: TGTGCCAGCAGCTTAGGACCCCTTGCGGTAGGCGAGACCCAGTACTTC. It encodes CASSLGPLAVGETQYF. The chain links TRBV11-3 to TRBJ2-5; D remains ambiguous. CDR1 SGHNT and CDR2 YENEEA come from the germline V gene. V dropped 1 base and J dropped 5 bases, with 17 bases sitting between them. The CDR3 length is 16 residues.

The chain has TRBV21-1 and TRBJ2-3; the table's D call, TRBD2, was not checked against the DNA. TRBV21-1 is an annotated pseudogene. The CDR3 spans 15 residues. Written as DNA, the CDR3 is TGTGCCAGCAGCAAAGAGGAGGGAGGCACAGATACGCAGTATTTT. This encodes CASSKEEGGTDTQYF.

CDR3 in amino acids: CASRKDRVTYNEQFF. The CDR3 DNA follows: TGTGCCAGCAGAAAGGACAGGGTTACCTACAATGAGCAGTTCTTC. This rearrangement joins TRBV2 to TRBJ2-1, with 8 bases matching TRBD1. The junction had 6 bases not matched to a gene; V was cut back by 6 bases and J by 2 bases. The CDR3 is 15 amino acids. Germline V CDR1 and CDR2: SNHLY, FYNNEI. Together with reference TRBV2 and TRBJ2-1, the CDR3 gives the full variable domain: EPEVTQTPSHQVTQMGQEVILRCVPISNHLYFYWYRQILGQKVEFLVSFYNNEISEKSEIFDDQFSVERPDGSNFTLKIRSTKLEDSAMYFCASRKDRVTYNEQFFGPGTRLTVL.

The genes are TRBV6-6 and TRBJ1-5, with 9 bases identical to TRBD1. The junction had 10 bases not matched to a gene; V was cut back by 6 bases and J by 7 bases. The CDR3 loop spans 15 amino acids. Germline values: CDR1 MNHNY, CDR2 SVGAGI (reference sequence). For the CDR3, the DNA is TGTGCCAGCAGGTTCTTACAGGGGGCTGGGCAGCCCCAGCATTTT. Residues: CASRFLQGAGQPQHF.

V gene TRBV10-3 combines with J gene TRBJ1-1; 11 bases match TRBD1. Germline lookup yields CDR1 ENHRY and CDR2 SYGVKD. V dropped 4 bases and J dropped 6; count of bases not matched to a gene: 7. The CDR3 extends over 15 amino acids. CDR3 loop: CAISGTGGVTAEAFF. CDR3 coding DNA: TGTGCCATCAGTGGGACAGGGGGCGTAACGGCTGAAGCTTTCTTT.

Here the CDR3 reads CASSQGFREKLFF. Here the CDR3 DNA reads TGTGCCAGCAGCCAGGGCTTCAGGGAAAAACTGTTTTTT. This chain uses TRBV28 with TRBJ1-4, with D possibly matching TRBD1 (5 bases). In germline, CDR1 is MDHEN, CDR2 SYDVKM. This CDR3 is 13 amino acids long. V lost 6 bases to trimming and J lost 8 bases, with 13 bases between them.

This clone has a single count. One end of the junction is discordant with germline, which a read error may explain. CDR3 sequence: CSSSPGQGYTF. CDR3 bases: TGTTCCAGCAGCCCTGGACAGGGGTACACCTTC. The chain couples TRBV7-9 to TRBJ1-2, with TRBD1 identical over 9 bases. The CDR3 runs 11 residues. Germline assignment: CDR1 SEHNR and CDR2 FQNEAQ (reference sequence).

This chain connects TRBV6-1 to TRBJ2-7; TRBD1 matches at 7 bases. J lost 3 bases, V lost 10 bases, and 12 bases had no gene match. Germline CDR1 is MNHNS and CDR2 is SASEGT. CDR3 length: 14 amino acids. The CDR3 protein is CAIERGGDFYEQYF. Here the CDR3 DNA reads TGTGCCATAGAGAGAGGGGGCGATTTCTACGAGCAGTACTTC.

The rearrangement joins TRBV19 to TRBJ1-6; weak D call: TRBD1 (6 bases). V was cut by 3 bases and J by 8 bases, with 14 bases left in between. There are 15 residues in the CDR3. Looked up from germline, CDR1 is LNHDA and CDR2 is SQIVND (reference sequence). The CDR3 spells CASSIDTGRDSPLHF. CDR3 in DNA: TGTGCCAGTAGTATCGATACAGGGAGGGATTCACCCCTCCACTTT.

The chain combines TRBV2 with TRBJ1-6; D is perhaps TRBD1 (6 bases). The V and J ends lost 7 bases and 3 bases respectively, with 25 bases between them. The germline V gene has CDR1 SNHLY and CDR2 FYNNEI. This CDR3 contains 19 residues. The DNA for the CDR3 is TGTGCCAGCAATTGGTTTATGGGTTTTCTCAGGGGCTATAATTCACCCCTCCACTTT. Its protein is CASNWFMGFLRGYNSPLHF. Using reference TRBV2 and TRBJ1-6 for the parts outside the CDR3, the full variable domain is EPEVTQTPSHQVTQMGQEVILRCVPISNHLYFYWYRQILGQKVEFLVSFYNNEISEKSEIFDDQFSVERPDGSNFTLKIRSTKLEDSAMYFCASNWFMGFLRGYNSPLHFGNGTRLTVT.

V gene TRBV6-1 combines with J gene TRBJ1-6; D is perhaps TRBD1 (6 bases). In germline, CDR1 is MNHNS, CDR2 SASEGT. V was shortened by 5 bases and J by 5 bases, with 13 bases between the two germline ends. The CDR3 runs 15 residues. Written as DNA, the CDR3 is TGTGCCAGCAGTTTAACAGGGCTTGATAATTCACCCCTCCACTTT. It yields the protein CASSLTGLDNSPLHF.

The chain is built from TRBV18 and TRBJ1-2; 11 positions agree with TRBD1. The germline V gene has CDR1 KGHSH and CDR2 LQKENI. J lost 7 bases, V lost 3 bases, and 7 bases had no gene match. The CDR3 runs to 15 residues. Here the CDR3 DNA reads TGTGCCAGCTCACCGCTGGGACAGGGGGTCTCTGGCTACACCTTC. Translation: CASSPLGQGVSGYTF.

The chain links TRBV9 to TRBJ2-3; 10 nucleotides line up with TRBD2. CDR1 is SGDLS and CDR2 is YYNGEE in the germline V gene. With V trimmed by 5 bases and J by 2 bases, 8 bases remained unmatched. The CDR3 covers 16 residues. The CDR3 here is CASRRTAGGTTDTQYF. The CDR3 nucleotides read TGTGCCAGCAGGCGAACAGCGGGGGGGACCACAGATACGCAGTATTTT.

This clone was found a few times. The rearrangement links TRBV5-1 to TRBJ2-1; 12 bases are a match to TRBD2. The CDR3 has 15 amino acids. Germline trimming cut 5 bases from V and 2 bases from J; bases unmatched to any gene: 2. Germline V lookup: CDR1 SGHRS, CDR2 YFSETQ. In nucleotides, the CDR3 is TGCGCCAGCAGACCTAGCGGGGGGGCCTACAATGAGCAGTTCTTC. Translated: CASRPSGGAYNEQFF. The whole variable domain, remainder taken from reference TRBV5-1 and TRBJ2-1, is KAGVTQTPRYLIKTRGQQVTLSCSPISGHRSVSWYQQTPGQGLQFLFEYFSETQRNKGNFPGRFSGRQFSNSRSEMNVSTLELGDSALYLCASRPSGGAYNEQFFGPGTRLTVL.

V usage is TRBV6-5 and J usage is TRBJ2-3, with a tentative D call TRBD2 (6 bases). Germline V gene lookup returns CDR1 MNHEY and CDR2 SVGAGI. Trimming left V 7 bases short and J 8 bases short, with 10 bases between. This CDR3 is built from 11 residues. The CDR3 DNA sequence: TGTGCCAGCACCAACGGGGGTACGCAGTATTTT. It yields the protein CASTNGGTQYF.

V usage is TRBV6-5 and J usage is TRBJ2-3; 8 bases line up with TRBD2. Looked up from germline, CDR1 is MNHEY and CDR2 is SVGAGI. With V trimmed by 5 bases and J by 10 bases, 11 bases remained unmatched. This CDR3 has 14 amino acids. The CDR3 protein is CASSPSGLAGAQYF. The CDR3 DNA sequence: TGTGCCAGCAGTCCATCGGGGCTAGCGGGCGCGCAGTATTTT.

The chain employs TRBV9 and TRBJ2-3, with D possibly matching TRBD1 (5 bases). CDR1 is SGDLS and CDR2 is YYNGEE in the germline V gene. Trimming removed 4 bases at V and 1 base at J, with 10 bases between. This CDR3 spans 14 amino acids. The CDR3 sequence is CASSPRRGTDTQYF. The CDR3 DNA sequence: TGTGCCAGCAGCCCCCGCAGGGGCACAGATACGCAGTATTTT.

The J gene is TRBJ2-3, the V gene TRBV30; 8 bases are shared with TRBD2. Germline lookup yields CDR1 GTSNPN and CDR2 SVGIG (reference sequence). This CDR3 comprises 14 residues. With V trimmed by 2 bases and J by 1 base, 2 bases remained unmatched. The CDR3 here is CAWSREGRTDTQYF. The CDR3 coding sequence is TGTGCCTGGAGTCGGGAGGGCCGCACAGATACGCAGTATTTT.

This CDR3 is CASSSTPDRANYGYTF. The CDR3 nucleotides are TGTGCCAGCAGCTCCACTCCGGACAGGGCTAACTATGGCTACACCTTC. The chain carries TRBV7-9 and TRBJ1-2; TRBD1 matches at 8 bases. The CDR3 is made up of 16 amino acids. Germline-derived CDR1 and CDR2 are SEHNR and FQNEAQ (reference sequence). V trimming: 4 bases; J trimming: 0 bases; junction bases outside the gene matches: 7.

This rearrangement joins TRBV28 to TRBJ2-7; 8 bases agree with TRBD2. In germline, CDR1 is MDHEN, CDR2 SYDVKM. V lost 8 bases to trimming and J lost 2 bases; unmatched junction nucleotides: 8. There are 14 residues in the CDR3. The CDR3 is CASLQSGGAYEQYF. CDR3 coding DNA: TGTGCCAGCCTTCAAAGCGGGGGTGCCTACGAGCAGTACTTC.